Listed below are T cell receptor beta chains from one sample, sequenced in a study of beta chain features in type 1 diabetes. TCRdb's copy holds only in-frame clones and misses some; the assay was immunoSEQ multiplex PCR. The sample has hundreds of thousands of clones, about 32% seen once; the top ten hold around 0.065%. Sequencing was performed on naive CD4+ T cells from blood. The receptor source for this set is a young man in good health. Each CDR3 is given with its conserved first and last residue. A D gene is named only where the DNA matches it firmly. Part of the rows lack a size; the others show once, few, many or a class for expanded clones.

CDR3nt	CDR3aa	v_gene	j_gene	d_gene	abundance
TGCAGCGTTTCTGTAGGTGGGACAGGCCCTCGGAGCAATCAGCCCCAGCATTTT	CSVSVGGTGPRSNQPQHF	TRBV29-1	TRBJ1-5	TRBD1	-
TGTGCCAGCAGTATCCCAGGGGGTTTCACAGATACGCAGTATTTT	CASSIPGGFTDTQYF	TRBV28	TRBJ2-3	TRBD1	-
TGTGCCAGCAGCCAAGACCTTACAGGTCTCGGCAATCAGCCCCAGCATTTT	CASSQDLTGLGNQPQHF	TRBV4-2	TRBJ1-5	-	-
TGTGCCAGCAGTGAAGCTTGGCGGGGGAGATCCTACGAGCAGTACTTC	CASSEAWRGRSYEQYF	TRBV6-1	TRBJ2-7	TRBD2	-
TGTGCCAGCAGTGGGGGGACGGACCTAAACATTCAGTACTTC	CASSGGTDLNIQYF	TRBV6-1	TRBJ2-4	-	-
TGCGCCAGCGATTCGGGCGCAGATACGCAGTATTTT	CASDSGADTQYF	TRBV5-1	TRBJ2-3	-	-
TGTGCCAGCAGCCAGGCCTACCGGAATGAGCAGTTCTTC	CASSQAYRNEQFF	TRBV14	TRBJ2-1	-	-
TGTGCCAGCAGTTTTCTGGACAGCCTCTACGAGCAGTACTTC	CASSFLDSLYEQYF	TRBV28	TRBJ2-7	-	-
TGTGCCAGCAGCTTAAACAGTTACAATGAGCAGTTCTTC	CASSLNSYNEQFF	TRBV7-2	TRBJ2-1	-	-
TGTGCCAGCAGTTTTAGGGGGGCAGATACGCAGTATTTT	CASSFRGADTQYF	TRBV28	TRBJ2-3	-	-
TGCGCCAGCAGCTTAAGGAGGGAGCGCACAGATACGCAGTATTTT	CASSLRRERTDTQYF	TRBV7-8	TRBJ2-3	-	-
TGTGCCTGGAGTCGGGAGGTACCCGAATTCACAGATACGCAGTATTTT	CAWSREVPEFTDTQYF	TRBV30	TRBJ2-3	TRBD2	-
TGCAGCGTTGAAATGGGCTACGAGCAGTACTTC	CSVEMGYEQYF	TRBV29-1	TRBJ2-7	-	few
TGTGCCAGTAGTGCCCGGGACTCCATTTTGGATGAGCAGTTCTTC	CASSARDSILDEQFF	TRBV19	TRBJ2-1	-	-
TGTGCCATCAGTGAGGCCCGTACAGGGGGGGACAATCAGCCCCAGCATTTT	CAISEARTGGDNQPQHF	TRBV10-3	TRBJ1-5	TRBD1	-
TGCGCCAGCAGCGCCGGGACACGGACGGAGACCCAGTACTTC	CASSAGTRTETQYF	TRBV5-1	TRBJ2-5	-	-
TGTGCCTGGAGAGGACTAGCCCACAATGAGCAGTTCTTC	CAWRGLAHNEQFF	TRBV30	TRBJ2-1	TRBD2	-
TGTGCCAGCAGTGAAGTCCTTGCGGGGGATGGAAACATTCAGTACTTC	CASSEVLAGDGNIQYF	TRBV6-1	TRBJ2-4	TRBD2	-
TGTGCCAGCAGCCTACCTACGGGGGCTTTCTTT	CASSLPTGAFF	TRBV28	TRBJ1-1	-	-
TGCGCCAGCTCCAGGGCCTCCTACAATGAGCAGTTCTTC	CASSRASYNEQFF	TRBV5-1	TRBJ2-1	-	few
TGTGCCTGGAGTATGCCGGGCCGAGATGGAAACACCATATATTTT	CAWSMPGRDGNTIYF	TRBV30	TRBJ1-3	-	-
TGTGCCAGCAGTAGGAGGGGTGCAACTAATGAAAAACTGTTTTTT	CASSRRGATNEKLFF	TRBV7-9	TRBJ1-4	-	few
TGTGCCTGGGACCGGGACAGATCCTACGAGCAGTACTTC	CAWDRDRSYEQYF	TRBV30	TRBJ2-7	TRBD1	-
TGCAGCGTTGAACTACGGCGGGCCTACAATGAGCAGTTCTTC	CSVELRRAYNEQFF	TRBV29-1	TRBJ2-1	-	-
TGTGCCTGGAGTGTACTAGGGACCAACGTGCGGCAGTTCTTC	CAWSVLGTNVRQFF	TRBV30	TRBJ2-1	-	-
TGTGCCAGCAGCCCCCCTGGACAGGGGCGGTCCTACGAGCAGTACTTC	CASSPPGQGRSYEQYF	TRBV7-2	TRBJ2-7	TRBD1	-
TGTGCCAGCAGCTTAGCGCGACAGGCCAGAGTGCAGTTCTTC	CASSLARQARVQFF	TRBV9	TRBJ2-1	-	-
TGCGCCAGCAGCCAAGCCGGGGAGCTGTTTTTT	CASSQAGELFF	TRBV4-3	TRBJ2-2	-	-
TGTGCCAGCAGGGGACTAGCGGGAGGAGGCGAGCAGTACTTC	CASRGLAGGGEQYF	TRBV2	TRBJ2-7	TRBD2	few
TGTGCCTGGAGAGGCTCTAGCAATCAGCCCCAGCATTTT	CAWRGSSNQPQHF	TRBV30	TRBJ1-5	-	-
TGTGCCTGGACCCCGCGTAAATTGGTCTCTGGGGCCAACGTCCTGACTTTC	CAWTPRKLVSGANVLTF	TRBV30	TRBJ2-6	-	few
TGTGCCTGGAGTGTATTTCCTACTTGGAGCACTGAAGCTTTCTTT	CAWSVFPTWSTEAFF	TRBV30	TRBJ1-1	-	few
TGTGCCAGCAGCTCGGGACTCAGCACAGATACGCAGTATTTT	CASSSGLSTDTQYF	TRBV5-6	TRBJ2-3	-	-
TGTGCCAGCAGCTTTGACGGCGGGGAGGGAGACTATGGCTACACCTTC	CASSFDGGEGDYGYTF	TRBV7-2	TRBJ1-2	-	-
TGTGCCAGCACGCCCCGTAGCGGGAGTAATGAGCAGTTCTTC	CASTPRSGSNEQFF	TRBV7-2	TRBJ2-1	TRBD2	-
TGCGCCAGCAGCTTGTCAGGGACCAACTACAATGAGCAGTTCTTC	CASSLSGTNYNEQFF	TRBV5-1	TRBJ2-1	-	few
TGTGCCAGCAGTCGTCTCGAGGGGACCTACAATGAGCAGTTCTTC	CASSRLEGTYNEQFF	TRBV28	TRBJ2-1	-	-
TGTGCCTGGGCGACAACCTACAATGAGCAGTTCTTC	CAWATTYNEQFF	TRBV30	TRBJ2-1	-	-
TGTGCCAGCAGAGGGGTGCCCGCTGAAGCTTTCTTT	CASRGVPAEAFF	TRBV28	TRBJ1-1	-	-
TGTGCCAGCAGCGCGGGACTAGCGGGAGGGGGAGATACGCAGTATTTT	CASSAGLAGGGDTQYF	TRBV5-4	TRBJ2-3	TRBD2	few
TGTGCCAGCAGTACACGGGGCAGCACAGATACGCAGTATTTT	CASSTRGSTDTQYF	TRBV6-1	TRBJ2-3	-	-
TGTGCCAGCAGTGAGGTCAGCCTTCGGGGGGAGCTGTTTTTT	CASSEVSLRGELFF	TRBV2	TRBJ2-2	-	-
TGTGCCAGCAGCTCGGCAGCTAGCTACGAGCAGTACTTC	CASSSAASYEQYF	TRBV7-2	TRBJ2-7	-	-
TGCGCCAGCAGCACGGATGGCACCGGGGAGCTGTTTTTT	CASSTDGTGELFF	TRBV5-1	TRBJ2-2	-	once
TGTGCCAGCAGTTTGAGGGGCTATGGCTACACCTTC	CASSLRGYGYTF	TRBV28	TRBJ1-2	-	-
TGTGCCAGCAGCCGGGACAGGTTAACAGATACGCAGTATTTT	CASSRDRLTDTQYF	TRBV6-5	TRBJ2-3	TRBD1	few
TGTGCCACTAGCCACCTAGATTTCGGCACAGATACGCAGTATTTT	CATSHLDFGTDTQYF	TRBV15	TRBJ2-3	-	-
TGTGCCTGGAGTCCTTCTCTGATTACGCAGTATTTT	CAWSPSLITQYF	TRBV30	TRBJ2-3	-	-
TGCGCCAGCAGCTTGGAGCACAATGAGCAGTTCTTC	CASSLEHNEQFF	TRBV5-1	TRBJ2-1	-	few
TGTGCCAGCAGCCAAGACGCGGGGACCAAAAACATTCAGTACTTC	CASSQDAGTKNIQYF	TRBV4-2	TRBJ2-4	-	-
TGTGCCAGCAGCCTAAAGATCACAGATACGCAGTATTTT	CASSLKITDTQYF	TRBV5-6	TRBJ2-3	-	few
TGTGCCAGCAGCTGGCAGGGTTCTGGGGCCAACGTCCTGACTTTC	CASSWQGSGANVLTF	TRBV5-4	TRBJ2-6	-	-